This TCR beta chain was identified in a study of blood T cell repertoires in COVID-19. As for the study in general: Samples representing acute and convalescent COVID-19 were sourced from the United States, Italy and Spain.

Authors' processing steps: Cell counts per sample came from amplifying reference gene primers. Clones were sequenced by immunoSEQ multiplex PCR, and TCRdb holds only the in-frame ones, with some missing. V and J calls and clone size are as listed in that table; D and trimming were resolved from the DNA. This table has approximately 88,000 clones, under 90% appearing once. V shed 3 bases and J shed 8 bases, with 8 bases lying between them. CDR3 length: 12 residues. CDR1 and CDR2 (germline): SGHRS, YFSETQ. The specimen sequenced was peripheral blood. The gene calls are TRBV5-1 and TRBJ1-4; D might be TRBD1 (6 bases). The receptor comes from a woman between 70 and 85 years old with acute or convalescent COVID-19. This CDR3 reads CASSWQGEKLFF. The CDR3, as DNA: TGCGCCAGCAGCTGGCAGGGGGAAAAACTGTTTTTT. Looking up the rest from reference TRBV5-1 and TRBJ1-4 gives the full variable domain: KAGVTQTPRYLIKTRGQQVTLSCSPISGHRSVSWYQQTPGQGLQFLFEYFSETQRNKGNFPGRFSGRQFSNSRSEMNVSTLELGDSALYLCASSWQGEKLFFGSGTQLSVL.